The clone carrying this TCR beta chain is classed as medium-sized by frequency. The antigen is undetermined. This entry belongs to a study of CXCR3-negative and CXCR3-positive naive CD8 T cells. Overall study results and limits: Similar TRBV-TRBJ gene usage was seen in naive CXCR3-negative and CXCR3-positive cells, but not in memory cells.

Via 5' RACE with UMI labels, TRB cDNA libraries were prepared. Reprocessing the 5' RACE reads, TCRdb reports a single entry for every CDR3 protein and omits DNA. This sample's table has about 7,200 distinct CDR3 sequences. This CDR3 contains 16 residues. Germline CDR1 LGHNA, CDR2 YSLEER. The chain combines TRBV4-3 with TRBJ2-1; the TCRdb D gene call, TRBD1, has no DNA to confirm it. The source is a human donor in good health. Some clones in this sample may be carry-over from other donors' samples. Sample: naive CXCR3- CD8+ T cells from blood. Regarding subset: CD45RO-CCR7+CD27+CD95- naive CD8+ T cells lacking CXCR3 (TNR3-). CDR3: CASSQDHPGAYNEQFF.